The present T cell receptor (beta chain) was sequenced within a study of T-cell reconstitution after alpha-beta-depleted transplantation in children. The V gene's germline CDR1 is SEHNR and CDR2 FQNEAQ (reference sequence). The CDR3 covers 13 residues. V gave up 10 bases and J gave up 2 bases, with 13 bases separating them. Preparation of the TCRbeta library was carried out with unique molecular identifiers. TCRdb passed the PCR reads through MiXCR, listing each CDR3 protein once. Seen here are about 540,000 distinct CDR3 sequences, around 20% observed once, and the top ten hold 2.5% to 4%. This clonotype has a handful of counts.

V gene TRBV7-9 combines with J gene TRBJ2-3; D uncertain. The sequenced sample was PBMCs from the stem cell graft donor, obtained from the stem cell graft. The sequence came from a human donor who donated a stem cell graft to a child with acute lymphoblastic leukemia. This CDR3 reads CATSRGPTDTQYF. CDR3 in DNA: TGTGCCACCTCCCGAGGACCCACAGATACGCAGTATTTT.